This TCR beta chain was retrieved from a study of blood T cell repertoires in COVID-19. Study-level background: Samples came from the United States, Italy and Spain, spanning acute and convalescent COVID-19.

Individuals aged roughly 18 to 95 years were recruited from about two dozen US areas. Participants reported their clinical history, and cohort assignment relied on those reports. Germline values: CDR1 SGDLS, CDR2 YYNGEE. This CDR3 is 13 amino acids long. V was pared by 7 bases and J by 4 bases, with 12 bases between. In the study's own analysis: Estimated nucleated cell counts came from reference gene primer amplification. Clones were read by immunoSEQ multiplex PCR, and TCRdb kept only the in-frame ones, dropping some. V, J and clone size reflect that table, while D and trimming were determined from the DNA. The data contain some 320,000 clones, around nine tenths of them singletons.

The rearrangement links TRBV9 to TRBJ1-3; D is unresolved. Sequencing input: PBMCs or T cells enriched from blood (not recorded which). This clonotype originated in a man aged 60 to 69 who had recovered from COVID-19. The CDR3 DNA is TGTGCCAGCTCAGAGGAACCGGGAAACACCATATATTTT. The encoded protein is CASSEEPGNTIYF.